These T cell receptor beta chains were read from a single sample in a study of cytomegalovirus exposure and HLA in healthy donors. Some clones are missing from TCRdb's copy, which holds only in-frame ones; the method was immunoSEQ multiplex PCR. The repertoire holds some 150,000 clones, approximately 80% seen once, with 0.95% to 1.5% in the top ten. Sequenced material: PBMCs. The receptors derive from a woman in her forties or fifties in good health and CMV-seronegative. The CDR3 runs from the conserved cysteine through the conserved F or W. A D gene is named only where the DNA matches it firmly. Not all rows give a size; the values are once, few, many and, for expanded clones, a class.

j_call | v_call | clone_size | d_call | cdr3_aa | cdr3_nt
TRBJ2-7 | TRBV6-5 | - | TRBD2 | CAAFRLAGDEQYF | TGTGCCGCCTTTCGACTAGCGGGGGACGAGCAGTACTTC
TRBJ1-5 | TRBV5-5 | few | TRBD1 | CASSLATGIMGNQPQHF | TGTGCCAGCAGCTTGGCGACAGGGATAATGGGCAATCAGCCCCAGCATTTT
TRBJ2-3 | TRBV6-1 | - | - | CASREVIGTDTQYF | TGTGCCAGCAGGGAGGTTATAGGCACAGATACGCAGTATTTT
TRBJ2-7 | TRBV5-1 | - | TRBD2 | CASSPGLAGVYEQYF | TGCGCCAGCAGCCCGGGACTAGCGGGAGTATACGAGCAGTACTTC
TRBJ2-4 | TRBV4-1 | - | TRBD2 | CASSQGLAGVLAKNIQYF | TGCGCCAGCAGCCAGGGACTAGCGGGGGTACTAGCCAAAAACATTCAGTACTTC
TRBJ2-1 | TRBV19 | - | - | CASSTLTPQQGPNNNEQFF | TGTGCCAGTAGTACTCTAACCCCCCAACAGGGCCCTAACAACAATGAGCAGTTCTTC
TRBJ1-1 | TRBV11-1 | - | - | CASSLGRNTEAFF | TGTGCCAGCAGCTTAGGCAGGAACACTGAAGCTTTCTTT
TRBJ2-7 | TRBV9 | - | TRBD2 | CASSASGLAGGAYEQYF | TGTGCCAGCAGCGCATCGGGACTAGCGGGAGGTGCCTACGAGCAGTACTTC
TRBJ2-7 | TRBV28 | - | TRBD1 | CASSLFGTGLYEQYF | TGTGCCAGCAGTTTATTTGGGACAGGGCTCTACGAGCAGTACTTC
TRBJ2-2 | TRBV19 | - | TRBD2 | CASSTVAGVGTGELFF | TGTGCCAGTAGTACGGTCGCGGGAGTGGGCACCGGGGAGCTGTTTTTT
TRBJ1-6 | TRBV18 | - | - | CASSPPGGMDSPLHF | TGTGCCAGCTCACCACCGGGGGGGATGGACTCACCCCTCCACTTT
TRBJ2-2 | TRBV5-1 | once | - | CASSLWAGNAGELFF | TGCGCCAGCAGCTTGTGGGCAGGGAACGCCGGGGAGCTGTTTTTT
TRBJ2-3 | TRBV27 | - | - | CASSRPPGDTQYF | TGTGCCAGCAGTCGACCTCCAGGGGATACGCAGTATTTT
TRBJ2-2 | TRBV25-1 | few | TRBD1 | CASAGDRSNTGELFF | TGTGCCAGCGCCGGGGACAGATCGAACACCGGGGAGCTGTTTTTT
TRBJ1-3 | TRBV11-2 | - | - | CASSLVLGNTIYF | TGTGCCAGCAGCTTAGTGCTAGGAAACACCATATATTTT
TRBJ2-6 | TRBV5-4 | - | - | CASSFFLPYSGANVLTF | TGTGCCAGCAGCTTTTTTTTACCCTACTCTGGGGCCAACGTCCTGACTTTC
TRBJ1-2 | TRBV6-1 | - | - | CASSEGAGPYGYTF | TGTGCCAGCAGTGAAGGGGCAGGGCCCTATGGCTACACCTTC
TRBJ2-7 | TRBV28 | - | - | CASSFATGRSYEQYF | TGTGCCAGCAGTTTCGCGACAGGCCGCTCCTACGAGCAGTACTTC
TRBJ2-3 | TRBV5-1 | - | - | CASSLGENPSTDTQYF | TGCGCCAGCAGCTTGGGGGAGAATCCTAGCACAGATACGCAGTATTTT
TRBJ2-3 | TRBV28 | few | - | CASRSQLSRQMSTDTQYF | TGTGCCAGCAGATCGCAACTTTCCCGACAGATGAGCACAGATACGCAGTATTTT
TRBJ1-1 | TRBV15 | - | TRBD1 | CATSRGGTGVTEAFF | TGTGCCACCAGCAGAGGGGGGACAGGGGTCACTGAAGCTTTCTTT
TRBJ1-3 | TRBV6-6 | - | TRBD1 | CASRAPGQGSGNTIYF | TGTGCCAGCAGGGCACCGGGACAGGGCTCTGGAAACACCATATATTTT
TRBJ2-7 | TRBV4-3 | - | TRBD2 | CASSQEGSGSGEQYF | TGCGCCAGCAGCCAAGAAGGTAGCGGGAGCGGCGAGCAGTACTTC
TRBJ2-7 | TRBV9 | - | - | CASSAGDTGYEQYF | TGTGCCAGCAGCGCCGGGGACACGGGTTACGAGCAGTACTTC
TRBJ1-5 | TRBV19 | - | - | CASRDQGNQPQHF | TGTGCCAGTAGAGATCAGGGAAATCAGCCCCAGCATTTT
TRBJ1-3 | TRBV4-2 | once | - | CASSQDGADSGNTIYF | TGTGCCAGCAGCCAAGATGGGGCGGACTCTGGAAACACCATATATTTT
TRBJ2-5 | TRBV2 | once | - | CASSEGRKTQYF | TGTGCCAGCAGTGAAGGGCGGAAGACCCAGTACTTC
TRBJ2-1 | TRBV27 | - | TRBD2 | CASSSLLRGGYSEQFF | TGTGCCAGCAGTTCCCTCTTGCGGGGGGGCTATAGTGAGCAGTTCTTC
TRBJ2-5 | TRBV6-5 | once | - | CASSKHGEGTQYF | TGTGCCAGCAGTAAACACGGCGAGGGGACCCAGTACTTC
TRBJ1-5 | TRBV7-2 | once | - | CASSPLAYSNQPQHF | TGTGCCAGCAGCCCTCTGGCTTATAGCAATCAGCCCCAGCATTTT
TRBJ2-2 | TRBV6-4 | - | - | CASSDADTGELFF | TGTGCCAGCAGTGACGCGGACACCGGGGAGCTGTTTTTT
TRBJ1-1 | TRBV7-2 | - | - | CASSPLPRDSLAGTEAFF | TGTGCCAGCAGCCCCCTACCCCGGGACTCACTGGCTGGGACTGAAGCTTTCTTT
TRBJ1-2 | TRBV2 | - | - | CASTTGRSGYTF | TGTGCCAGCACCACCGGGAGGAGTGGCTACACCTTC
TRBJ2-7 | TRBV2 | - | - | CASSDDRSFTAYEQYF | TGTGCCAGCAGTGACGACAGGTCCTTCACGGCCTACGAGCAGTACTTC
TRBJ2-6 | TRBV19 | - | - | CASSALTGTGANVLTF | TGTGCCAGTAGTGCCCTTACGGGGACTGGGGCCAACGTCCTGACTTTC
TRBJ1-6 | TRBV4-3 | once | - | CASSQVPRVGGRSYNSPLHF | TGCGCCAGCAGCCAAGTTCCCCGGGTGGGTGGAAGGTCCTATAATTCACCCCTCCACTTT
TRBJ1-2 | TRBV28 | - | - | CASRGGRGLTNYGYTF | TGTGCCAGCAGGGGGGGAAGGGGACTCACTAACTATGGCTACACCTTC
TRBJ2-5 | TRBV7-6 | few | TRBD1 | CASSLSSGGAETQYF | TGTGCCAGCAGCTTATCATCAGGGGGAGCAGAGACCCAGTACTTC
TRBJ2-7 | TRBV6-1 | - | TRBD2 | CASSLAGSTYEQYF | TGTGCCAGCAGTTTAGCGGGGTCCACCTACGAGCAGTACTTC
TRBJ2-2 | TRBV5-4 | few | - | CASATDIAGELFF | TGTGCCAGTGCGACAGATATCGCCGGGGAGCTGTTTTTT
TRBJ2-7 | TRBV4-1 | - | - | CASSQDRRASSYEQYF | TGCGCCAGCAGCCAAGATCGGCGGGCTTCTTCCTACGAGCAGTACTTC
TRBJ1-3 | TRBV7-2 | - | TRBD1 | CASSFTSGQGGNTIYF | TGTGCCAGCAGCTTTACATCGGGACAGGGAGGAAACACCATATATTTT
TRBJ2-7 | TRBV27 | - | TRBD1 | CASSLGQSYEQYF | TGTGCCAGCAGTTTGGGACAGTCCTACGAGCAGTACTTC
TRBJ1-1 | TRBV4-3 | few | - | CASSQDRQWNTEAFF | TGCGCCAGCAGCCAAGACAGGCAATGGAACACTGAAGCTTTCTTT
TRBJ1-2 | TRBV7-8 | few | TRBD1 | CASSQGTANYGYTF | TGTGCCAGCAGCCAAGGGACAGCGAACTATGGCTACACCTTC
TRBJ2-7 | TRBV7-3 | once | TRBD2 | CAGQLAGGPHEQYF | TGTGCCGGCCAACTAGCGGGAGGGCCGCACGAGCAGTACTTC
TRBJ2-1 | TRBV6-5 | - | - | CASVAVWNEQFF | TGTGCCAGCGTAGCGGTTTGGAATGAGCAGTTCTTC
TRBJ1-5 | TRBV14 | - | TRBD1 | CASSPTQGVPNQPQHF | TGTGCCAGCAGCCCCACCCAGGGGGTGCCAAATCAGCCCCAGCATTTT
TRBJ1-5 | TRBV19 | - | TRBD1 | CASSEDRVGGQPQHF | TGTGCCAGTAGTGAAGACAGGGTTGGGGGACAGCCCCAGCATTTT
TRBJ1-1 | TRBV7-2 | few | - | CASSVVSPRGATEAFF | TGTGCCAGCAGCGTAGTCTCCCCCCGGGGGGCCACTGAAGCTTTCTTT
TRBJ1-2 | TRBV5-1 | - | TRBD1 | CASSLPGQGAEESYGYTF | TGCGCCAGCAGCCTGCCGGGGCAGGGGGCAGAGGAAAGCTATGGCTACACCTTC
TRBJ2-3 | TRBV5-5 | once | - | CASSLGGLSTDTQYF | TGTGCCAGCAGCTTGGGGGGACTGAGCACAGATACGCAGTATTTT